This record covers a single T cell receptor (beta chain). This clone was recorded a few times. No antigen is known for it. Nothing much larger sits one base from this clone, and base qualities are not available. The immunoSEQ Assay was used to sequence TCRbeta CDR3 regions. After extraction, genomic DNA underwent amplification by bias-controlled multiplex PCR, followed by high-throughput sequencing. Per the authors' processing: To quantify the absolute abundance of each unique TCRbeta CDR3 region, sequences were collapsed and filtered. T cell fraction was estimated by normalizing TCRbeta template counts to usable DNA, which was measured by amplifying reference genes present in all nucleated cells. Repertoire TCRs were annotated as SARS-CoV-2-specific when V gene, CDR3 amino acid sequence and J gene were exactly matched to a known reactive TCR set. The reference SARS-CoV-2 TCR set was obtained from MIRA and was filtered for enrichment in COVID-19-positive ImmuneCODE repertoires, whereby public or cross-reactive TCRs were removed. Based on the MIRA antigens, annotated TCRs were further analysed at the level of specific ORF or position within ORF. Breadth was defined as the number of annotated unique rearrangements divided by the total number of unique productive rearrangements, and depth was defined as the summed frequency of the annotated unique rearrangements. TCR breadth was compared between groups using two-sided Wilcoxon rank-sum tests. The table was pulled from immuneACCESS by TCRdb, which kept in-frame rearrangements only. Such tables lose some clones; where checked, under half of the loss comes from unresolved V genes, and the rest has no known cause. The DNA gave D and trimming, while V, J and clone size come from that table. The sample table contains about 320,000 clones; only one count was recorded for roughly 80% of them. Approximately 2% of the sample rests with the top ten.

The data stem from a study of Ad26.COV2.S vaccination and SARS-CoV-2 variants (dated by TCRdb to the early 2020s). Looking at the study overall: Donors in the vaccine arm were drawn from COV1001, a multicentre, randomized, double-blind, placebo-controlled phase I-IIa trial testing Ad26.COV2.S in healthy adults. Ad26.COV2.S was administered intramuscularly at 5 x 10^10 or 1 x 10^11 viral particles, either as a single shot or as two shots given 56 days apart. TCRbeta repertoire sequencing was used to assess the specificity and breadth of SARS-CoV-2-reactive T cell receptors after Ad26.COV2.S vaccination. A total of 32 samples were included in the TCR-sequenced set, comprising roughly 19 Ad26.COV2.S vaccine recipients, 5 placebo recipients and 8 SARS-CoV-2 convalescent individuals. Trial participants were randomized into five groups of five: low-dose or high-dose Ad26.COV2.S given once or twice, or placebo on both occasions. Blinding of investigators to trial group allocation was maintained during experiments and outcome assessment. Points the paper makes about the study in general: Compared with placebo recipients, Ad26.COV2.S recipients showed higher spike-specific TCR breadth (P = 0.0014). Vaccine and placebo recipients had comparable non-spike TCR breadth, which fits with the vaccine containing only spike. The authors noted that total T cell responses may have been underestimated by the TCR breadth and depth analyses. The study was not powered to compare responses between vaccine doses or regimens. After vaccination, spike-specific CD8+ and CD4+ T cell responses were reported to show substantial breadth.

In light of the paper, this sample's treatment or condition label describes: 15 to 20 received Ad26.COV2.S at low or high dose, single or two shots; about 5 received placebo; per-sample allocation not given. For vaccine and placebo recipients, repertoires were sequenced using samples collected on day 63 after the first injection. In Cohort 1b, about 25 adults aged 18-55 years were enrolled at a single site in Boston, USA, between 29 July and 7 August 2020. As a vaccine, Ad26.COV2.S was a replication-incompetent adenovirus type 26 vector that expressed a prefusion-stabilized SARS-CoV-2 spike protein derived from the original Wuhan strain. CDR1 and CDR2 are read off the germline V gene as SGHDT and YYEEEE. Measured from the cysteine to the phenylalanine, the CDR3 is 15 residues long. Only the CDR3 part of the read is kept: 45 bases, read in frame from the first base. Trimming removed 6 bases from V and 8 bases from J, leaving 18 bases between the germline ends.

Source: peripheral blood, taken in a trial of Ad26.COV2.S vaccine versus placebo. The sequence came from a person between 18 and 59 years old who received the Ad26.COV2.S COVID-19 vaccine or a placebo. The chain joins TRBV5-6 to TRBJ1-6; TRBD1 is possibly the D segment (6 matching bases). The CDR3 region: CASTPGWTVDSPLHF. The sequence in DNA is TGTGCCAGCACCCCGGGATGGACAGTTGATTCACCCCTCCACTTT.